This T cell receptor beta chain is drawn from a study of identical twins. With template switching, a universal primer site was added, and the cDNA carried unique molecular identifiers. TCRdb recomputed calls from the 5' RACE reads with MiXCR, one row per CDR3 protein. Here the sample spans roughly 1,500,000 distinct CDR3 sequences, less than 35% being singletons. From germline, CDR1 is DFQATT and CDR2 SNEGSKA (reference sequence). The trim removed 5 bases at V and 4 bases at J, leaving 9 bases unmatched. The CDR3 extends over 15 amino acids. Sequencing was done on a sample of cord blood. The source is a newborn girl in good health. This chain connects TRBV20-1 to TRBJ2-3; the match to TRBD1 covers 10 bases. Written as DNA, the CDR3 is TGCAGTGCTCCAAAAGACAGGGGGCTCGCAGATACGCAGTATTTT. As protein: CSAPKDRGLADTQYF.